The entry below gives a single TCR beta chain sequence along with its context. This entry belongs to a study of T cells after yellow fever vaccination. CDR3 length: 17 amino acids. Germline V gives CDR1 LGHNA, CDR2 YNFKEQ. Trimming cost V 4 bases and J 0 bases; bases outside gene matches: 9. TCRdb re-called the 5' RACE reads with MiXCR, one entry per CDR3 protein. The sample records about 220,000 distinct CDR3 sequences, around 3.1% being singletons. The source is a man younger than 35 who received the YFV17D yellow fever vaccine. Sample: CD4+ T cells sorted from PBMCs, taken 10 days after the yellow fever booster vaccination. V gene TRBV4-2 combines with J gene TRBJ2-3, with 8 positions matching TRBD2. CDR3 region: CASSLSSGGDSTDTQYF. The CDR3 DNA is TGTGCCAGCAGCCTTTCTTCGGGGGGGGATAGCACAGATACGCAGTATTTT.